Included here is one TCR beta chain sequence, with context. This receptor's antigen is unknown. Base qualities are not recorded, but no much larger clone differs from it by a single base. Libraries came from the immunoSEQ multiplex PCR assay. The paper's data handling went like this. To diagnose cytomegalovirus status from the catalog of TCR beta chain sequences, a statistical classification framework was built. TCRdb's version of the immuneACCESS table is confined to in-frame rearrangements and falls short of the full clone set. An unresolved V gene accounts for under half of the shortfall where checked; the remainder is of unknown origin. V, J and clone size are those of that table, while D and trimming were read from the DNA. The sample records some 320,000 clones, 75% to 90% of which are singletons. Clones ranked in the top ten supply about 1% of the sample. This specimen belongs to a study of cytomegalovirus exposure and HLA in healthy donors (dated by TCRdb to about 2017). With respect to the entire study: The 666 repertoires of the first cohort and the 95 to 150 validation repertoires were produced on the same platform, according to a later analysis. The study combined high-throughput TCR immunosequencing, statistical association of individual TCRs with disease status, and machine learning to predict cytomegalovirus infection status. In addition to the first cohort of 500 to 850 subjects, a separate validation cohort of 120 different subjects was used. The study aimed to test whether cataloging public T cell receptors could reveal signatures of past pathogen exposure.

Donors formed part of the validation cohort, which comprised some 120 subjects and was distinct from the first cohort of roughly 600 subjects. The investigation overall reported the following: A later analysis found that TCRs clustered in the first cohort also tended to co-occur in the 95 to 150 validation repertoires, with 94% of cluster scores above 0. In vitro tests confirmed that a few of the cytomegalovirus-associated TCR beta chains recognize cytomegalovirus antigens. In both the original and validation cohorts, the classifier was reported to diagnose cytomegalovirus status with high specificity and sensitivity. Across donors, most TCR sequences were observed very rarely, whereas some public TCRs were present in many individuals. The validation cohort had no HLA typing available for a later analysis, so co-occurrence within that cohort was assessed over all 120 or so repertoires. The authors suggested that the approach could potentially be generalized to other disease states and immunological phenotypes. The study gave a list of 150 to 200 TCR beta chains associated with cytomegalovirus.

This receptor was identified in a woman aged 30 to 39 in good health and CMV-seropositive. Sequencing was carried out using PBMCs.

The DNA sequence is as follows: TGTGCCAGCAGCGTAGCGGGCGGGGAATACGAGGGGCAGTACTTC. This is translated as CASSVAGGEYEGQYF. The chain employs TRBV9 and TRBJ2-7; the D region possibly corresponds to TRBD2 (6 bases align). From a lookup of the germline V gene, CDR1 and CDR2 are SGDLS and YYNGEE. Including cysteine and phenylalanine, the CDR3 has 15 amino acids. This entry keeps only the CDR3 DNA: 45 bases, framed from base 1. V loses 0 bases, J loses 9 bases, and the germline ends lie 19 bases apart. The entire variable domain, with the stretches around the CDR3 drawn from the reference TRBV9 and TRBJ2-7 proteins, is DSGVTQTPKHLITATGQRVTLRCSPRSGDLSVYWYQQSLDQGLQFLIQYYNGEERAKGNILERFSAQQFPDLHSELNLSSLELGDSALYFCASSVAGGEYEGQYFGPGTRLTVT.